The entry below gives a single T cell receptor (beta chain) sequence along with its context. The antigen is not known. The sample is drawn from a study of shared clonotypes between healthy human individuals. The CDR3 length is 14 residues. Germline CDR1 reads SQVTM; CDR2 reads ANQGSEA. The trim removed 6 bases at V and 3 bases at J, leaving 10 bases unmatched. Whole-study findings and limits: Generally, naive subsets (rather than memory subsets) showed larger estimated richness.

Generated by immunoSEQ multiplex PCR, the TCRdb table keeps only in-frame clones and is missing some. Here the sample spans roughly 2.1 million clones, approximately 94% being singletons. The naive CD8 population came from CD45RO-negative cells selected for CCR7, without terminally differentiated effector memory CD45RA+ cells. The sequenced material came from naive CD8+ T cells from PBMCs. J is TRBJ2-7 and V is TRBV29-1; 8 bases map to TRBD1. This TCR was recovered from a man aged 18-30 years in good health. Some clones in this sample may be carry-over from other donors' samples. The CDR3 loop is CSVETGGFGYEQYF. Written as DNA, the CDR3 is TGCAGCGTCGAAACAGGGGGATTTGGCTACGAGCAGTACTTC.